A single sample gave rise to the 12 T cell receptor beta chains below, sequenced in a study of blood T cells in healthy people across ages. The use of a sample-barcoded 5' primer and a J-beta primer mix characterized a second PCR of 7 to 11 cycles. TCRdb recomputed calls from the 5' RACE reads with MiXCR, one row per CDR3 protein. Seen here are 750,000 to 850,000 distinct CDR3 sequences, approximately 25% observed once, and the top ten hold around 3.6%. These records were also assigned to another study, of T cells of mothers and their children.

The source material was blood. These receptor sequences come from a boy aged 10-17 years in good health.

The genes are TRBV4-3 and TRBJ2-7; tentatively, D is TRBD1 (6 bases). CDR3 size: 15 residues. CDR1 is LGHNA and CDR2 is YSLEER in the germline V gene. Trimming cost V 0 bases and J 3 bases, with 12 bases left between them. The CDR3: CASSQEKEGGYEQYF. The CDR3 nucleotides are TGCGCCAGCAGCCAAGAGAAAGAAGGGGGCTACGAGCAGTACTTC.

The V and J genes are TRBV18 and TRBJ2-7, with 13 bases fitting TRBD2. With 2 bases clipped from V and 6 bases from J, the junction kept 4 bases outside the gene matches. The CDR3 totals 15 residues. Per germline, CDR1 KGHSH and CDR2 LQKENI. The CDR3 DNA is TGTGCCAGCTCACCAAGGACTAGCGGGGGCGGCGAGCAGTACTTC. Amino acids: CASSPRTSGGGEQYF.

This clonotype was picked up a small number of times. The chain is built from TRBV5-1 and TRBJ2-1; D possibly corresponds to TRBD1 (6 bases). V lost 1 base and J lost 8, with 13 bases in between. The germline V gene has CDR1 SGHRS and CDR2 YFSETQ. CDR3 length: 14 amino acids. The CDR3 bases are TGCGCCAGCAGCTTGAGCTGGGGGCTGGATGAGCAGTTCTTC. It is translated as CASSLSWGLDEQFF.

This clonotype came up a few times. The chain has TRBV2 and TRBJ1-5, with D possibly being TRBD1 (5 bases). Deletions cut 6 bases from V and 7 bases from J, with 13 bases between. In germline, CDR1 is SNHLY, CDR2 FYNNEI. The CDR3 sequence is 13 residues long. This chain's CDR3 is CASSDSAFQPQHF. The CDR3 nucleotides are TGTGCCAGCAGCGACAGCGCCTTCCAGCCCCAGCATTTT. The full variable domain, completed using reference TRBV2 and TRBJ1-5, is EPEVTQTPSHQVTQMGQEVILRCVPISNHLYFYWYRQILGQKVEFLVSFYNNEISEKSEIFDDQFSVERPDGSNFTLKIRSTKLEDSAMYFCASSDSAFQPQHFGDGTRLSIL.

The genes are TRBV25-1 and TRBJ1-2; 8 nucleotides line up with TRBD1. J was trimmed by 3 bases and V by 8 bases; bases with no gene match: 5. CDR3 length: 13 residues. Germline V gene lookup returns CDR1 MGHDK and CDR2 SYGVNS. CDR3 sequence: CASAGQGDYGYTF. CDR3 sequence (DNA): TGTGCCAGCGCAGGACAGGGCGACTATGGCTACACCTTC.

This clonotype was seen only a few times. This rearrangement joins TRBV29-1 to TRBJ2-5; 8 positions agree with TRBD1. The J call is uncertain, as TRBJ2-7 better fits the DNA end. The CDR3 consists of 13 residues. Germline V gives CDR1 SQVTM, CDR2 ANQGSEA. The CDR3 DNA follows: TGCAGCGTTAGGAACAGGGGGAGTTACGAGCAGTACTTC. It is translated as CSVRNRGSYEQYF.

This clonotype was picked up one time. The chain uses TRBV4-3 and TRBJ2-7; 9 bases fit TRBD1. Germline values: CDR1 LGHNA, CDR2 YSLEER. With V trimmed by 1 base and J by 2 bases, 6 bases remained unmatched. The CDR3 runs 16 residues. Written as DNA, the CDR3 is TGCGCCAGCAGCCAAGGGTTCGGGACAGGGACCTACGAGCAGTACTTC. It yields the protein CASSQGFGTGTYEQYF.

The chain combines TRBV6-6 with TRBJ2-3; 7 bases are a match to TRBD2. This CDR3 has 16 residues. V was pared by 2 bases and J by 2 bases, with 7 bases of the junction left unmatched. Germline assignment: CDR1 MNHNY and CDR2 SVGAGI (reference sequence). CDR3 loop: CASSYTPLAVTDTQYF. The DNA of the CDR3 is TGTGCCAGCAGTTACACCCCGCTAGCGGTCACAGATACGCAGTATTTT.

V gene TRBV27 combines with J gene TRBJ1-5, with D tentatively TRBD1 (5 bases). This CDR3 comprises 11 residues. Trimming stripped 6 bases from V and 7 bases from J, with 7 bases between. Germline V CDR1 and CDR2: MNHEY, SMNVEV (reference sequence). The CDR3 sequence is CASRRQQPQHF. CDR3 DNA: TGTGCCAGCAGGCGACAGCAGCCCCAGCATTTT.

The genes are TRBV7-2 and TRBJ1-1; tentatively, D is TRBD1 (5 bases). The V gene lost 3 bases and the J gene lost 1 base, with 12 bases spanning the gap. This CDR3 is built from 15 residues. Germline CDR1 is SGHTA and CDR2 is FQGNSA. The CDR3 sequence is CASSFLRGRNTEAFF. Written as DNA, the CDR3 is TGTGCCAGCAGCTTCCTCCGGGGACGGAACACTGAAGCTTTCTTT.

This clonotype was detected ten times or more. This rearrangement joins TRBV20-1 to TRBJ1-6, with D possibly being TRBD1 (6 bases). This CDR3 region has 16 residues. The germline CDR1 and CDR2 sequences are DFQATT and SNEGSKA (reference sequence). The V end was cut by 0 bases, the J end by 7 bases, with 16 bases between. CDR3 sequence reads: CSARDSQQGGNSPLHF. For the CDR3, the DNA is TGCAGTGCTAGAGATAGCCAACAGGGCGGGAATTCACCCCTCCACTTT.

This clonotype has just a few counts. The CDR3 sequence: CSARERGLAGGPVVETQYF. As DNA, the CDR3 is TGCAGTGCTAGAGAGCGTGGACTAGCGGGAGGGCCGGTGGTAGAGACCCAGTACTTC. The V and J genes are TRBV20-1 and TRBJ2-5; 15 positions match TRBD2. Germline CDR1 and CDR2: DFQATT and SNEGSKA (reference sequence). V shed 0 bases, J shed 4 bases, and the junction held 12 bases outside the gene matches. The CDR3 is 19 amino acids.